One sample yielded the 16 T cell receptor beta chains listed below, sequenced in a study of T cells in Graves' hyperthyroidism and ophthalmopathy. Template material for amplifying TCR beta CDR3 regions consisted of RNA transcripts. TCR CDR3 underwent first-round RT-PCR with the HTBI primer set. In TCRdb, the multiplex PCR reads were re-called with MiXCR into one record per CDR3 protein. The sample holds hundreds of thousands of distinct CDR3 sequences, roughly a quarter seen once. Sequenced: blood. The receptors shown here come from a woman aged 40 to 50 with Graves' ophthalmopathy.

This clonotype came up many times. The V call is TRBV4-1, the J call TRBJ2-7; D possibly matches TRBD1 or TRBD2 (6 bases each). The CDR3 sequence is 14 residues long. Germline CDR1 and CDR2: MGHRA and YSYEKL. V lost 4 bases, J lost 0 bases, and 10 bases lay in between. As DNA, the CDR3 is TGCGCCAGCAGCCCTAGGGGGGACTCCTACGAGCAGTACTTC. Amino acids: CASSPRGDSYEQYF.

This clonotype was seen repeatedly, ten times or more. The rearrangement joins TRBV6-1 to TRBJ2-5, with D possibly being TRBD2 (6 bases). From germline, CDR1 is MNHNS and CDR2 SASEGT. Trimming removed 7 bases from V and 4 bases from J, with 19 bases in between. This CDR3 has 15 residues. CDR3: CASTQGSAGPETQYF. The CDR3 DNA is TGTGCCAGCACCCAGGGATCTGCGGGGCCAGAGACCCAGTACTTC.

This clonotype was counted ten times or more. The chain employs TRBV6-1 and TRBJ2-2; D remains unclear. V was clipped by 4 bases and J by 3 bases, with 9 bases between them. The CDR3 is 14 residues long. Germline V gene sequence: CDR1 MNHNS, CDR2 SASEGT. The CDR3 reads CASSVFEDTGELFF. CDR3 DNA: TGTGCCAGCAGTGTCTTTGAAGACACCGGGGAGCTGTTTTTT.

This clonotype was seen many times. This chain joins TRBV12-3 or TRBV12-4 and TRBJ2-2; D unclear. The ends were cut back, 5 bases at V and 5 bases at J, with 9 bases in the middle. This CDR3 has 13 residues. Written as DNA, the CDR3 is TGTGCCAGCAGTGATCAAGGGACCGGGGAGCTGTTTTTT. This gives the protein CASSDQGTGELFF.

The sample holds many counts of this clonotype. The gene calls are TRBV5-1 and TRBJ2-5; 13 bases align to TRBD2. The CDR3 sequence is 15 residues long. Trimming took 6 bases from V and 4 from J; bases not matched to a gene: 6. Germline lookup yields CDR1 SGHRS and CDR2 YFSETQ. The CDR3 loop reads CASTAGLAGVETQYF. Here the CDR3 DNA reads TGCGCCAGCACAGCCGGACTAGCGGGAGTAGAGACCCAGTACTTC.

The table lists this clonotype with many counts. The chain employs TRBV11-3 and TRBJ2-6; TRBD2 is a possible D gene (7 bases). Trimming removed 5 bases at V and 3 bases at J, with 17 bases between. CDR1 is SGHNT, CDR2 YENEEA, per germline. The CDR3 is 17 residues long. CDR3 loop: CASSPATGGYGANVLTF. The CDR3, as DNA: TGTGCCAGCAGCCCCGCTACGGGGGGCTATGGGGCCAACGTCCTGACTTTC.

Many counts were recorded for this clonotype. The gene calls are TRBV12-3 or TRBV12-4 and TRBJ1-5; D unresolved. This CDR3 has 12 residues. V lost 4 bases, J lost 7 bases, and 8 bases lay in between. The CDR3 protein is CASSSGSQPQHF. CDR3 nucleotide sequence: TGTGCCAGCAGTTCGGGGTCCCAGCCCCAGCATTTT.

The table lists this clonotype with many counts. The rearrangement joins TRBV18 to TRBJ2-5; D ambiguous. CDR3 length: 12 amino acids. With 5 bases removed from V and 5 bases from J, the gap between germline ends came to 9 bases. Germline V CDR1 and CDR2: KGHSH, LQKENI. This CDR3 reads CASSGVSETQYF. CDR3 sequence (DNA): TGTGCCAGCTCAGGAGTTTCGGAGACCCAGTACTTC.

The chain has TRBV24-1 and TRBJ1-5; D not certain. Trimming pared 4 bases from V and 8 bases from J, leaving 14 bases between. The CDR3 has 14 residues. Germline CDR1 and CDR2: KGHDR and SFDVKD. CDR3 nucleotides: TGTGCCACCAGTGACGACCAGACTCGGAAGCCCCAGCATTTT. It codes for CATSDDQTRKPQHF.

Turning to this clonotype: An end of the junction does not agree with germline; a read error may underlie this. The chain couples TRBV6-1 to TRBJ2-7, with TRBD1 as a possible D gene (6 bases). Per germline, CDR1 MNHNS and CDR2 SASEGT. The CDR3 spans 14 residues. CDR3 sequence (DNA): TGTGCCAGCACCCGGGCCAGGGGCTCCTACGAGCAGTGCTTC. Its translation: CASTRARGSYEQCF.

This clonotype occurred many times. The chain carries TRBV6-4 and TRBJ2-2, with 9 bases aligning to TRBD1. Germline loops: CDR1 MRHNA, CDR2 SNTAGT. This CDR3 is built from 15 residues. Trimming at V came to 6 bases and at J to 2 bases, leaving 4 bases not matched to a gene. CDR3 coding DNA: TGTGCCAGCAGGCCGGGACAGGGCAACACCGGGGAGCTGTTTTTT. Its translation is CASRPGQGNTGELFF.

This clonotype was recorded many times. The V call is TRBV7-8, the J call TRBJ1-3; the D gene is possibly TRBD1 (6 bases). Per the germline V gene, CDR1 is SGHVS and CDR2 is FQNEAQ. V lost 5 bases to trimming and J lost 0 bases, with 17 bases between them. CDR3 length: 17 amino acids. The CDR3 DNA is TGTGCCAGCAGCCTAGGAACAGGGACACTCTCTGGAAACACCATATATTTT. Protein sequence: CASSLGTGTLSGNTIYF.

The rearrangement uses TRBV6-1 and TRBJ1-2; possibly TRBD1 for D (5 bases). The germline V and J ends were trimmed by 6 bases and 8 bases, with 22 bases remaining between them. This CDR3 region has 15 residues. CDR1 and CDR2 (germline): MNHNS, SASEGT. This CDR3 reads CASRTRDRGPEGYTF. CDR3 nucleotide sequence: TGTGCCAGCAGGACTAGGGACCGGGGCCCGGAGGGCTACACCTTC.

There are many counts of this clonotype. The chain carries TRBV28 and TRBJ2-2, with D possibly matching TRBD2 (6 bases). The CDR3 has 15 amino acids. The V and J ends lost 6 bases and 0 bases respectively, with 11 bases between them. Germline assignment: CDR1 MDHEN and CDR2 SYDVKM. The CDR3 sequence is CASSPGGTNTGELFF. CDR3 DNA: TGTGCCAGCAGCCCCGGGGGAACGAACACCGGGGAGCTGTTTTTT.

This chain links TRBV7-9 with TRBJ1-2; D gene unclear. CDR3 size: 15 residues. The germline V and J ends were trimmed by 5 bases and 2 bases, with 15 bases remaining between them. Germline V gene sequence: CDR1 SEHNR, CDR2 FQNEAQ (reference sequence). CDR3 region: CASSPGRGSNYGYTF. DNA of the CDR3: TGTGCCAGCAGCCCGGGCCGAGGGAGCAACTATGGCTACACCTTC.

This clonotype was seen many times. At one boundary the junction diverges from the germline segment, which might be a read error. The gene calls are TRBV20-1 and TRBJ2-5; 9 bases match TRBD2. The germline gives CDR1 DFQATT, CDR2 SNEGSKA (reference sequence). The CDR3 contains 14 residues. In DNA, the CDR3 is TGCGGTGCTAGAAGGGTAGCGGGAGCTGAGACCCAGTACTTC. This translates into CGARRVAGAETQYF.